The T cell receptor beta chain described here comes from a study of cytomegalovirus exposure and HLA in healthy donors (TCRdb year 2017). About the study as a whole: According to an earlier analysis of a few hundred of the donors, roughly 180 million T cells yielded some 120 million unique TCR beta sequences and approximately 300 Gb of sequence data. An early release that covered some 640 HLA-typed donors contained approximately 300 gigabases of sequencing data and approximately 85 million unique TCR sequences. Among the roughly 400 genotyped donors, roughly 80% belonged to the genetic ancestry cluster associated with self-reported Caucasian donors. The aim of the study was to test whether cataloging public T cell receptors could identify signatures of past pathogen exposure. The study used immunosequencing to profile the T cell repertoires of approximately 690 subjects and linked those repertoires to cytomegalovirus serostatus. A separate validation cohort of roughly 110 different subjects was used in addition to the roughly 670-subject first cohort. The study combined high-throughput TCR immunosequencing, statistical association of individual TCRs with disease status, and machine learning to predict cytomegalovirus infection status. A later analysis re-analyzed previously published TCR beta repertoires from 650 to 800 donors and added high-resolution HLA genotyping to study TCR occurrence patterns. Rather than drawing on any new phenotypic data, the later analysis identified candidate immune exposures from TCR beta sequences and the way those sequences occurred across donors. To decide whether each TCR beta V gene segment behaved as functional or pseudogenic, an earlier analysis of some 600 of the donors relied on high-throughput TCR beta sequencing. Alongside the repertoire data, information on donor age, sex, ethnicity and CMV serostatus was compiled. In a later genetic analysis, genome-wide SNP genotypes for about 55% of the 666 donors were used, and that subset was treated as a discovery cohort. Every discovery cohort repertoire had been produced on one sequencing platform. HLA typing covered class I and class II loci at four-digit resolution. Typing coverage varied by locus: about 629-630 donors for A, B, C, DRB1 and DQB1; approximately 500 for DQA1; about 590 for DPA1; 450 to 480 for DPB1. Roughly five DR-DQ haplotypes were treated as single units for association and clustering because of strong linkage in the cohort. Among under 450 genotyped donors of the cohort, an average of around 240,000 unique TCR beta nucleotide sequences were sequenced per donor, about a sixth of them non-productive. The full study reports these points: A few of the identified cytomegalovirus-associated TCR beta chains were confirmed in vitro to be specific for cytomegalovirus antigens. It was suggested by the authors that the approach could potentially be generalized to other disease states and immunological phenotypes. A later analysis found that most CMV-associated TCR beta chains appeared HLA-restricted, with HLA associations seemingly driven largely by CMV exposure. A cluster of highly shared sequence variants was judged likely to be a technical artifact of the sequencing pipeline. Most TCR sequences were observed very rarely across donors, whereas some public TCRs were present in many individuals. Linkage disequilibrium might explain the correlated functional status among segregating V segments, but an unknown experimental factor could not be excluded. A later analysis found that TCR association rates varied across HLA loci, with DRB1 alleles showing the most associated TCRs and HLA-C alleles the fewest. A further reported finding was that TCR beta sequences accurately predicted the HLA-A and HLA-B alleles for most subjects in the first cohort. Because some donors lacked HLA typing at each locus, the association tests relied only on the typed subset. Because counts were too low, about 18 rarely observed V segments, including chromosome 9 orphons, were left out of the earlier analysis of 500 to 750 of the donors. When HLA alleles, especially DR and DQ, strongly co-occurred, TCR associations were difficult to assign to individual alleles. The classifier was reported to diagnose cytomegalovirus status with high specificity and sensitivity in both the original and validation cohorts. The study gave a list of about 170 TCR beta chains associated with cytomegalovirus. A later genetic analysis reported fewer N-insertions in productive TCRs among donors in an Asian-associated ancestry cluster than the roughly 700-donor mean. In a later analysis, some 17,000 TCR beta sequences were associated with specific HLA alleles at a false discovery rate of 0.05. In an earlier analysis of approximately 590 of the donors, most TCR beta V segments were observed in productive rearrangements about 90% or about 30% of the time, broadly matching IMGT annotations. Compared with equally common non-associated chains, HLA-associated TCR beta chains in a later analysis were more clonally expanded and had lower generation probabilities. Some IMGT-functional V segments, including TRBV6-2 and TRBV6-3, could not be distinguished by the 87-base-pair reads and were therefore excluded. Sequencing depth was assumed to be roughly uniform across donors in the presence/absence analyses, though that assumption may not hold. A later genetic analysis associated a missense DCLRE1C variant with V-gene and J-gene trimming of TCR beta chains, and an independent cohort replicated the association. In this cohort, only TCR beta chains were sequenced, and detectable features were limited by the absence of alpha or paired-chain data. For the cohort, immune exposure information was limited to CMV serostatus. According to a later analysis, parvovirus B19, influenza, CMV and Epstein-Barr virus appeared linked to several top co-occurrence clusters.

In regard to this clone: Its antigen specificity is not known. Base qualities are missing; no much larger clone stands one base away.

The cohort was made up of 650 to 700 healthy bone marrow donors. Cohort members were all nominally healthy when sampled, although unrecorded immune exposures were likely present. The donor was CMV seropositive and belonged to the group of about 290 seropositive cohort members. A peripheral blood sample was collected from each donor, and TCR beta sequencing was performed on peripheral blood mononuclear cells. Genomic DNA was extracted from the blood cell samples with the Qiagen DNeasy Blood Extraction Kit. CDR1 and CDR2 (LNHDA, SQIVND) derive from the germline V gene (reference sequence). Relative to germline, V is missing 4 bases and J is missing 5 bases, with 4 bases of the junction outside any gene match. Including the terminal cysteine and phenylalanine, the CDR3 comprises 14 residues. The DNA shown is the 42-base CDR3, in frame from base 1. Receptors were amplified or captured by the immunoSEQ multiplex PCR assay. For the multiplex PCR, a mixture combining 60 forward primers for TCR Vbeta segments and 13 reverse primers for TCR Jbeta segments was used. Amplification of the CDR3 region of rearranged TCR beta genes was performed with a multiplex PCR assay on genomic DNA. The Illumina HiSeq System was used to sequence the amplified TCR beta libraries as 87-base-pair reads. In the authors' own workflow: A later analysis tallied approximately 87 million unique TCR beta chains across the 650 to 750 repertoires, and around 10 million of those chains were shared by two or more donors. A nearest-neighbor algorithm error-corrected the raw reads and collapsed the reads into unique sequences, merging closely related sequences to remove PCR and sequencing errors. Alignment of CDR3 sequences to IMGT reference sequences was used to assign V, D and J gene segments. For a sequence to be retained, at least a six-nucleotide match to both a V gene segment and a J gene segment was required. A rearrangement counted as productive if the CDR3 had no stop codons and remained in frame with V and J, and every other rearrangement counted as non-productive. Following IMGT convention, CDR3 was defined as the stretch from the second conserved V-encoded cysteine to the conserved J-encoded phenylalanine. In an earlier analysis of more than 550 of the donors, sequences lacking an unambiguous match to a single V gene segment were excluded. In an earlier analysis of about 590 of the donors, a V segment was called functional when productive rearrangements were above 56.7%, and segregating when the standard deviation between donors exceeded 5%. A statistical classification framework was developed to diagnose cytomegalovirus status using the catalog of TCR beta chain sequences. In a later analysis, TCR nucleotide sequences were compared against IMGT/GENE-DB human TR gene sequences so that V and J genes could be assigned. The TCRdist pipeline was used in a later analysis to assign CDR3 sequences and most-parsimonious VDJ recombination scenarios. A later analysis defined each TCR beta chain by its CDR3 amino acid sequence plus V-gene family, and excluded reads lacking a unique V-gene family. In a later analysis, 550 to 650 highly shared, low-generation-probability nucleotide sequences were removed to address suspected cross-contamination and a sequencing artifact. For each public chain, a later analysis derived a clonal expansion index from normalized ranks of inferred template counts within each repertoire. A later analysis computed generation probabilities with a VDJ recombination model fitted to out-of-frame rearrangements, and checked the results against IGoR. In a later analysis, TCR-TCR, TCR-HLA and TCR-CMV co-occurrence was scored with hypergeometric tests, and a repertoire-size bias correction was applied to TCR pairs. A later analysis estimated false discovery rates by permuting HLA or CMV assignments 20 times. In a later analysis, co-occurring TCRs were grouped using DBSCAN, with TCRdist sequence similarity added in when clustering inside HLA-allele-positive subsets. Co-occurrence clustering excluded repertoires with fewer than 30,000 or more than 120,000 public chains, plus five with anomalous nucleotide sharing. TCRdb re-hosts the immuneACCESS table, in-frame sequences only. Its copies lack some clones; in the studies checked, an unresolved V gene accounts for under half of them, and the cause for the rest is not known. V and J calls and clone size are given by that table; D and trimming were obtained from the DNA. This sample comprises tens of thousands of clones, 70% to 80% of them detected only once. The top ten constitute approximately 2.7% of the sample.

Sequencing was performed on PBMCs. The rearranged chain carries TRBV19 and TRBJ2-1, with 8 bases matching TRBD2. The receptor was derived from a woman aged 35 to 49 in good health and CMV-seropositive. The CDR3 protein sequence reads: CASSSGTRDNEQFF. The nucleotide sequence is given as TGTGCCAGTAGTAGCGGGACTAGGGACAATGAGCAGTTCTTC.